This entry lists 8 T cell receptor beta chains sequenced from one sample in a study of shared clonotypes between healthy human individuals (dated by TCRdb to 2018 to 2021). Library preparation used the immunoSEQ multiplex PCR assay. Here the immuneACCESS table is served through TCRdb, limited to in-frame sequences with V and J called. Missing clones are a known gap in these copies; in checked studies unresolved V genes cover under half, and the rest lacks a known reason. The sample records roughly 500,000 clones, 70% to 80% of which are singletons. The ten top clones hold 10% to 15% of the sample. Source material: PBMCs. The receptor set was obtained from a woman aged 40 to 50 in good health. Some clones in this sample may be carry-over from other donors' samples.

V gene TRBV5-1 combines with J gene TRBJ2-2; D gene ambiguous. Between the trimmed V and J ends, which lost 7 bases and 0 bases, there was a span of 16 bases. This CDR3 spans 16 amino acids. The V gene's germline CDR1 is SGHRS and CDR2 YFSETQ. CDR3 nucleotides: TGCGCCAGCCGCAAGGAACCGCCCCCGAACACCGGGGAGCTGTTTTTT. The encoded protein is CASRKEPPPNTGELFF.

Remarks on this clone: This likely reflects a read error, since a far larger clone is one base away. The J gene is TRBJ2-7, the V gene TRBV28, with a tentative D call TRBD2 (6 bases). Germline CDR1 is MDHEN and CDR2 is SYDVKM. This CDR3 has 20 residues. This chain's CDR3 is CASSLFRGSNFELESYERYF. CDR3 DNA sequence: TGTGCCAGCAGTTTATTTCGGGGGTCTAATTTCGAATTGGAGAGCTACGAGCGGTACTTC.

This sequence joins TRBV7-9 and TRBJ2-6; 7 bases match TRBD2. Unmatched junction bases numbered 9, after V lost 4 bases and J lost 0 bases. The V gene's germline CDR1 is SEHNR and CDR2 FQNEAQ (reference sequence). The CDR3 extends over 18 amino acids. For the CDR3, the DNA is TGTGCCAGCAGCTCCACTAGCGACCCTCTCTCTGGGGCCAACGTCCTGACTTTC. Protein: CASSSTSDPLSGANVLTF.

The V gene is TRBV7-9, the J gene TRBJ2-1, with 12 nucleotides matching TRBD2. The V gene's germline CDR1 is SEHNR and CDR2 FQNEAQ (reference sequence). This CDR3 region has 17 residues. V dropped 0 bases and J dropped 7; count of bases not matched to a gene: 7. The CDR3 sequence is CASSLALGTSGLNEQFF. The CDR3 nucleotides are TGTGCCAGCAGCTTAGCGCTTGGGACTAGCGGGCTGAATGAGCAGTTCTTC.

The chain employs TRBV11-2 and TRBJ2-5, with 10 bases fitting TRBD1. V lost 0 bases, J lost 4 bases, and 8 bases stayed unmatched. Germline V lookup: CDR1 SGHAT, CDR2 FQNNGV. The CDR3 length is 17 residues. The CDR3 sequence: CASSLDYGTGAGETQYF. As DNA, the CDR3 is TGTGCCAGCAGCTTAGATTACGGGACAGGGGCAGGAGAGACCCAGTACTTC. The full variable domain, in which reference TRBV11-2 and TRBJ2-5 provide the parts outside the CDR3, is EAGVAQSPRYKIIEKRQSVAFWCNPISGHATLYWYQQILGQGPKLLIQFQNNGVVDDSQLPKDRFSAERLKGVDSTLKIQPAKLEDSAVYLCASSLDYGTGAGETQYFGPGTRLLVL.

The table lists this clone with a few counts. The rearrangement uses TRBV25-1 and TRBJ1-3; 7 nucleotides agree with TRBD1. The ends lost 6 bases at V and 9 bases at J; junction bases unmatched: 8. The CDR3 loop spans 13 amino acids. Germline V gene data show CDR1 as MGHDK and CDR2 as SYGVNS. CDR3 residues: CASRRDSRATIYF. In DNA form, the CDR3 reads TGTGCCAGCAGGCGGGACAGTCGAGCCACCATATATTTT.

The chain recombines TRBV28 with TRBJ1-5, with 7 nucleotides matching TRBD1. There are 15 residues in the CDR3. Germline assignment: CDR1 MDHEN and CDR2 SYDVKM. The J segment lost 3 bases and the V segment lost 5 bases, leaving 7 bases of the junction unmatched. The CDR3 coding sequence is TGTGCCAGCAGTCCAGACAGGGTCTACAATCAGCCCCAGCATTTT. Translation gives CASSPDRVYNQPQHF.

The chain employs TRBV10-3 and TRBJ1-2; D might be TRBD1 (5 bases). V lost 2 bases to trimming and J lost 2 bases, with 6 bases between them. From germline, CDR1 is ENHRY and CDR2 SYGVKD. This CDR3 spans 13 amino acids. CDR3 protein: CAISEGTNYGYTF. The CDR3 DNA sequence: TGTGCCATCAGTGAGGGGACGAACTATGGCTACACCTTC.